The clone carrying this T cell receptor beta chain was counted many times. Its target is not known. The data stem from a study of T cells in Graves' hyperthyroidism and ophthalmopathy. At the level of the study: Upon initial diagnosis and before any treatment, peripheral blood was collected. Study outcomes and limitations: Blood held most thyroid clonotypes expanded above 0.001 frequency.

This CDR3 is 15 amino acids long. The V and J ends lost 3 bases and 0 bases respectively, with 8 bases between them. There were TCR beta CDR3 regions amplified from RNA transcripts. First-round RT-PCR with HTBI primers amplified the TCR CDR3 region. TCRdb reprocessed the multiplex PCR reads via MiXCR and lists one record per CDR3 protein. The sample records nearly 250,000 distinct CDR3 sequences, about 15% being singletons. The receptor was derived from a woman between 18 and 30 years old with Graves' ophthalmopathy. The sequenced sample was blood. V and J are TRBV12-3 or TRBV12-4 and TRBJ2-2; the D gene is possibly TRBD2 (6 bases). Here the CDR3 reads CASSFGGSNTGELFF. The CDR3 DNA is TGTGCCAGCAGTTTCGGGGGATCGAACACCGGGGAGCTGTTTTTT.